This TCR beta chain is drawn from a study of cytomegalovirus exposure and HLA in healthy donors. Study results and caveats: The study flagged roughly 150 TCR beta chains as cytomegalovirus-associated.

Concerning this clone itself: As yet, its antigen is unknown.

In the PCR, 60 Vbeta and 13 Jbeta primers were used. Profiled with immunoSEQ multiplex PCR; TCRdb holds only in-frame clones, not every one. The sample has 84,000 or so clones; roughly 80% are singletons. The CDR3 extends over 18 amino acids. The junction had 15 bases not matched to a gene; V was cut back by 3 bases and J by 2 bases. Germline V CDR1 and CDR2: SGDLS, YYNGEE. The sequence was obtained from a man between 25 and 39 years old in good health and CMV-seronegative. Sequences were obtained from PBMCs. The rearrangement joins TRBV9 to TRBJ2-3; 7 positions match TRBD2. The CDR3 sequence: CASSGNPDLAEPTDTQYF. CDR3 bases: TGTGCCAGCAGCGGGAACCCCGATCTAGCGGAGCCCACAGATACGCAGTATTTT.